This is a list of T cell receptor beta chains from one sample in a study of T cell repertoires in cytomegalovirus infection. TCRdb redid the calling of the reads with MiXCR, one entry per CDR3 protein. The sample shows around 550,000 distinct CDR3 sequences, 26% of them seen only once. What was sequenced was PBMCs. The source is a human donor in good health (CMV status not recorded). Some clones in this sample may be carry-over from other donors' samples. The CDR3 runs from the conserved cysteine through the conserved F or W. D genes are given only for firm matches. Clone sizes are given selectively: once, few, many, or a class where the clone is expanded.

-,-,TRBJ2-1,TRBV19,TGTGCCAGTAGTAGACCGGGCTTGGGCAATGAGCAGTTCTTC,CASSRPGLGNEQFF
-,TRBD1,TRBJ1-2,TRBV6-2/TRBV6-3,TGTGCCAGCAGTAGAGGACAGGGGATTGGCTACACCTTC,CASSRGQGIGYTF
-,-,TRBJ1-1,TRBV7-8,TGTGCCAGCAGGTCACGGGGAGTCACTGAAGCTTTCTTT,CASRSRGVTEAFF
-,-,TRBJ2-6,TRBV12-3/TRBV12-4,TGTGCCAGCAGTCCGTGGACAGACTCTGGGGCCAACGTCCTGACTTTC,CASSPWTDSGANVLTF
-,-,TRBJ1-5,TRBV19,TGTGCCAGTAGCACCTCTAAGGGATATAGCAATCAGCCCCAGCATTTT,CASSTSKGYSNQPQHF
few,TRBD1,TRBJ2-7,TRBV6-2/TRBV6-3,TGTGCCAGCAGTCACCCGGGACAGGGGCGCCACGAGCAGTACTTC,CASSHPGQGRHEQYF
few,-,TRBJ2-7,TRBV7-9,TGTGCCAGCAGCTTAGCACGGGCTGGGGGTGCTTCCTACGAGCAGTACTTC,CASSLARAGGASYEQYF
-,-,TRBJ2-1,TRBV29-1,TGCAGCGTCCGGACCTACAATGAGCAGTTCTTC,CSVRTYNEQFF
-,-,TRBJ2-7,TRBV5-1,TGCGCCAGCTATCCCGGTGGGACCGAGGCCTACGAGCAGTACTTC,CASYPGGTEAYEQYF
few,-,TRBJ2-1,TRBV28,TGTGCCAGCAGTTTTGCCTCCCAAAGCTCCTACAATGAGCAGTTCTTC,CASSFASQSSYNEQFF
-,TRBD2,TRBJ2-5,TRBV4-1,TGCGCCAGCAGCCAAGAAATGGTGGCGGGAGGTTTGGAGACCCAGTACTTC,CASSQEMVAGGLETQYF
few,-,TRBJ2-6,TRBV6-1,TGTGCCAGCAGTCGTCTCTCCCCGAACTCTGGGGCCAACGTCCTGACTTTC,CASSRLSPNSGANVLTF
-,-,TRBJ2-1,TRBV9,TGTGCCAGCAGCGTAGGTAGTGTGGGGGCAGCCTACAATGAGCAGTTCTTC,CASSVGSVGAAYNEQFF
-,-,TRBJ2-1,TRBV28,TGTGCCAGCAGCCTGCCGGACAGAATCAATGAGCAGTTCTTC,CASSLPDRINEQFF
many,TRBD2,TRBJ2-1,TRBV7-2,TGTGCCAGCAGTTGGACTAGCGGGAGTCCCTACAATGAGCAGTTCTTC,CASSWTSGSPYNEQFF
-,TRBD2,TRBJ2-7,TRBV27,TGTGCCAGCACCGGGACTAGCGGCTACGAGCAGTACTTC,CASTGTSGYEQYF
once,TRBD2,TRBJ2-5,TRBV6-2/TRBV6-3,TGTGCCAGCAGCCGAGGGGGAACTAGCGGGATTGAGAACCAGTACTTC,CASSRGGTSGIENQYF
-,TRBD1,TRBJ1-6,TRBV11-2,TGTGCCAGCAGCTCTTTGATGGGACAGGGAAATTCACCCCTCCACTTT,CASSSLMGQGNSPLHF
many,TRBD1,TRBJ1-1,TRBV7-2,TGTGCCAGCAGCCCGGGGACAGCTTTCAACACTGAAGCTTTCTTT,CASSPGTAFNTEAFF
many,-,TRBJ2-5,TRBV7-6,TGTGCCAGCAGCTCCGGCCGGACCGGAGAGACCCAGTACTTC,CASSSGRTGETQYF
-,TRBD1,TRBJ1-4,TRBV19,TGTGCCAGTAGTATCGATTCGACAGGGGACGGAACTAATGAAAAACTGTTTTTT,CASSIDSTGDGTNEKLFF
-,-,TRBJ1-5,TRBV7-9,TGTGCCAGCAGCTCGGGGGGGGTCAATCAGCCCCAGCATTTT,CASSSGGVNQPQHF
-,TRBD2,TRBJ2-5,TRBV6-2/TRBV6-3,TGTGCCAGCAGTTACGGACTAGCGGGAGAGGAGACCCAGTACTTC,CASSYGLAGEETQYF
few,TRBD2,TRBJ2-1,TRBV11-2,TGTGCCAGCAGCTTCGGGACTAGGGTCTCCTACAATGAGCAGTTCTTC,CASSFGTRVSYNEQFF
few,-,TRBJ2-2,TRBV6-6,TGTGCCAGCAGTTACAGGAGGGGAGAAACCGGGGAGCTGTTTTTT,CASSYRRGETGELFF
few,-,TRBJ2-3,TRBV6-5,TGTGCCAGCAGTTACTCGGTTGTGGGGGCAGATACGCAGTATTTT,CASSYSVVGADTQYF
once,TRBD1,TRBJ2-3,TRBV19,TGTGCCAGTAGTCTTCGACAGGGTCTGGGGACAGATACGCAGTATTTT,CASSLRQGLGTDTQYF
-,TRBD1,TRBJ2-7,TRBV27,TGTGCCAGCGCCCTAAGGGACAGTAACTACGAGCAGTACTTC,CASALRDSNYEQYF
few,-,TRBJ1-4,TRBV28,TGTGCCAGCAGTTTGTGGGGAAGTGGTGAAAAACTGTTTTTT,CASSLWGSGEKLFF
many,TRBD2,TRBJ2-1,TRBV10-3,TGTGCCACACGACTAGCGGGAGAGAACGATGAGCAGTTCTTC,CATRLAGENDEQFF